This T cell receptor (beta chain) came from a study of T cells in women clearing cervical HPV infection. J lost 7 bases, V lost 6 bases, and 17 bases had no gene match. This CDR3 region has 15 residues. Germline values: CDR1 DFQATT, CDR2 SNEGSKA (reference sequence). As concerns this clone: The CDR3 extends 3 residues past the end of the read, so its final part is completed from the germline J gene.

All donors had a single incident cervical HPV16 infection, not prevalent. Some clones are missing from TCRdb's copy, which holds only in-frame ones; the method was immunoSEQ multiplex PCR. This sample's table reports about 35,000 clones. The TCR sequence derives from a woman between 18 and 70 years old with a cervical HPV16 infection that either progressed to CIN3+ or cleared (not recorded which). Sequencing used blood buffy coat. The chain combines TRBV20-1 with TRBJ1-2; 7 positions match TRBD1. CDR3 DNA (partial): TGCAGTGCCGTAAGAACCGGGACAGACACGAGTGGC. Encoded protein: CSAVRTGTDTSG. The full CDR3 is CSAVRTGTDTSGYTF.